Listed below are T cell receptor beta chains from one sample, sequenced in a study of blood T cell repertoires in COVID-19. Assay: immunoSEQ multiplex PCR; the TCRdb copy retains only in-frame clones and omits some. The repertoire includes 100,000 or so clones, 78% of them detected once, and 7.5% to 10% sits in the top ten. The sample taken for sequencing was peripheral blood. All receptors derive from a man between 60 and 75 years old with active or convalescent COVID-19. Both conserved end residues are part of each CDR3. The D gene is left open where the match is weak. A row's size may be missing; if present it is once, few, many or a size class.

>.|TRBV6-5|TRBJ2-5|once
CASSSSSGWKETQYF
TGTGCCAGCAGTTCCTCGAGCGGGTGGAAAGAGACCCAGTACTTC
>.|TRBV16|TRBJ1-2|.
CASSQSYGRYGYTF
TGTGCCAGCAGCCAATCCTACGGGAGATATGGCTACACCTTC
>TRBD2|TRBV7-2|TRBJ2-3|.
CASSPGLATDTQYF
TGTGCCAGCAGCCCCGGACTAGCGACAGATACGCAGTATTTT
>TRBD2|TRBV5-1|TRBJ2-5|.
CASSYYGLAGVQETQYF
TGCGCCAGCAGCTATTATGGACTAGCGGGGGTCCAAGAGACCCAGTACTTC
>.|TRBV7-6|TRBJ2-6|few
CASSEGDSGANVLTF
TGTGCCAGCAGCGAAGGGGATTCTGGGGCCAACGTCCTGACTTTC
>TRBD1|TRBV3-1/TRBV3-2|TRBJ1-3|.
CASSQRTGGIGNTIYF
TGTGCCAGCAGCCAACGTACAGGGGGCATTGGAAACACCATATATTTT
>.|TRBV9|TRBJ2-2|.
CASKPEGGLTNTGELFF
TGTGCCAGCAAACCCGAGGGCGGTCTTACGAACACCGGGGAGCTGTTTTTT
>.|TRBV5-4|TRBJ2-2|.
CASSPRGGTGELFF
TGTGCCAGCAGCCCGAGGGGGGGCACCGGGGAGCTGTTTTTT
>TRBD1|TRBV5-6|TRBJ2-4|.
CASSPLKGASQGSIQYF
TGTGCCAGCAGCCCCCTTAAGGGGGCTTCCCAGGGGAGCATTCAGTACTTC
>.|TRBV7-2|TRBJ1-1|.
CASSLYGSNTEAFF
TGTGCCAGCAGCTTATATGGCAGTAACACTGAAGCTTTCTTT
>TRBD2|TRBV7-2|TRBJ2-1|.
CASSLGTSGSAFF
TGTGCCAGCAGCTTAGGGACTAGCGGGAGCGCGTTCTTC
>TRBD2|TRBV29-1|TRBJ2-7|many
CSVLSGRAYEQYF
TGCAGCGTCCTTAGCGGGAGAGCCTACGAGCAGTACTTC
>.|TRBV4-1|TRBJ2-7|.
CASSQDAAGSRRYF
TGCGCCAGCAGCCAAGATGCTGCGGGGTCCCGTCGGTACTTC
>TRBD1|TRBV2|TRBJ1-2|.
CASSESLGQGFGGYTF
TGTGCCAGCAGTGAAAGTTTGGGACAGGGGTTTGGCGGCTACACCTTC
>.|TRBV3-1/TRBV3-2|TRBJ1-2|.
CASSHEGLAATF
TGTGCCAGCAGCCATGAAGGGCTAGCTGCCACCTTC
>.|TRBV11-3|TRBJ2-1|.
CASSLTPPSSVEQFF
TGTGCCAGCAGCTTAACACCTCCCTCGTCCGTTGAGCAGTTCTTC
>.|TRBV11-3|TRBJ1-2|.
CASSLGLGEIYTF
TGTGCCAGCAGCTTAGGTCTGGGAGAGATCTACACCTTC
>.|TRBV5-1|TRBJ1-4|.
CASSLGGSTNEKLFF
TGCGCCAGCAGCTTGGGAGGGTCAACTAATGAAAAACTGTTTTTT
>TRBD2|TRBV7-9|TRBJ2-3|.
CASSLSSGDTQYF
TGTGCCAGCAGCTTATCTAGCGGAGATACGCAGTATTTT
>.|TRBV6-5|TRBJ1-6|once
CASSYSAERDSPLHF
TGTGCCAGCAGTTACTCGGCGGAGAGAGATTCACCCCTCCACTTT
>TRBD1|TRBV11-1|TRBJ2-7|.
CASSLQGGSFYEQYF
TGTGCCAGCAGCTTACAAGGGGGCTCCTTCTACGAGCAGTACTTC
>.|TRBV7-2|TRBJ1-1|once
CASSLSASGNTEAFF
TGTGCCAGCAGCCTAAGTGCCTCAGGGAACACTGAAGCTTTCTTT
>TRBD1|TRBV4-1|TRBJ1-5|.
CASSPMGQGASNQPQHF
TGCGCCAGCAGCCCTATGGGACAGGGGGCGAGCAATCAGCCCCAGCATTTT
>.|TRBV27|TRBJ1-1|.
CASSLGGDTEAFF
TGTGCCAGCAGTTTGGGGGGAGACACTGAAGCTTTCTTT
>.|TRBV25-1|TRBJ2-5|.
CASSQDTVVETQYF
TGTGCCAGCAGTCAGGACACCGTCGTAGAGACCCAGTACTTC
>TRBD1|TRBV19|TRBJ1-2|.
CASSLGRDRVLNYGYTF
TGTGCCAGTAGCCTTGGAAGGGACAGGGTTTTGAACTATGGCTACACCTTC
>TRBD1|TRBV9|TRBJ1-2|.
CASSVGTGADGYTF
TGTGCCAGCAGCGTAGGAACAGGGGCTGATGGCTACACCTTC
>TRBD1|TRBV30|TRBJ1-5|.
CAWSGGTAYSNQPQHF
TGTGCCTGGAGTGGGGGGACAGCTTATAGCAATCAGCCCCAGCATTTT
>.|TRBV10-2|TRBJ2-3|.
CASRISLNTDTQYF
TGCGCCAGCAGAATTAGCCTTAACACAGATACGCAGTATTTT
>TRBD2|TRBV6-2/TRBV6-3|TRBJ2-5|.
CASSRTSGMGETQYF
TGTGCCAGCAGTCGGACTAGCGGGATGGGTGAGACCCAGTACTTC
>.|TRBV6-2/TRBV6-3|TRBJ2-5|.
CASSYGLEETQYF
TGTGCCAGCAGTTACGGACTCGAAGAGACCCAGTACTTC
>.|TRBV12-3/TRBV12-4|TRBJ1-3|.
CASSGLLGNTIYF
TGTGCCAGCAGTGGACTTCTCGGAAACACCATATATTTT
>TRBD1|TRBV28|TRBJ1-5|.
CASSLTGQGVKKPQHF
TGTGCCAGCAGCCTCACAGGACAGGGGGTAAAGAAGCCCCAGCATTTT
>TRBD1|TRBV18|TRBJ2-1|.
CASSPRTGGGLFF
TGTGCCAGCTCACCACGGACAGGGGGTGGTCTGTTCTTC
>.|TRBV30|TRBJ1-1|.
CAWETGNLNTEAFF
TGTGCCTGGGAGACGGGGAATCTGAACACTGAAGCTTTCTTT
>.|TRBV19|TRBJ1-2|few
CASTTGRMNYGYTF
TGTGCCAGTACCACAGGGCGCATGAACTATGGCTACACCTTC